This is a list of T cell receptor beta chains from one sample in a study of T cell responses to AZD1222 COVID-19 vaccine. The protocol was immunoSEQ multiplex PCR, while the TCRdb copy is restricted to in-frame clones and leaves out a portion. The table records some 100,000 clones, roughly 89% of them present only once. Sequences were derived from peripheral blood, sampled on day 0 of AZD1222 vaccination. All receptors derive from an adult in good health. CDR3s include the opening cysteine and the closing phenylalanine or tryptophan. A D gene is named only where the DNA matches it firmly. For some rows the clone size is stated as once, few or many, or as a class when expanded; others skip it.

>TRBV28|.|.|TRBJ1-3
TGTGCCAGCAGCCTCGGCGGCGGGGCGGGATACACCATATATTTT
CASSLGGGAGYTIYF
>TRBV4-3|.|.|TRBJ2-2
TGCGCCAGCGGACGGGGGAACACCGGGGAGCTGTTTTTT
CASGRGNTGELFF
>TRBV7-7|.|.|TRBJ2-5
TGTGCTAGCAGCTTAGATGCAGGCGAGACCCAGTACTTC
CASSLDAGETQYF
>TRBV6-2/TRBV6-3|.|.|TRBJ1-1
TGTGCCAGCAGCAAGGGCACTGAAGCTTTCTTT
CASSKGTEAFF
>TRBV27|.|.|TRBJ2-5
TGTGCCAGCAGTCAACACCCCAGGGCGGAGGGTTTGTACCAAGAGACCCAGTACTTC
CASSQHPRAEGLYQETQYF
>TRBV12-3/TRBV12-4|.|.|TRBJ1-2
TGTGCCAGCAGTTTCAGGGGTCGCTACACCTTC
CASSFRGRYTF
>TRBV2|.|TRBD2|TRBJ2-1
TGTGCCAGCAGTGAATCTAGCGGGGGGGCCACCTACAATGAGCAGTTCTTC
CASSESSGGATYNEQFF
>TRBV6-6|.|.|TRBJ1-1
TGTGCCAGCAGTTACGGACACCCGAACACTGAAGCTTTCTTT
CASSYGHPNTEAFF
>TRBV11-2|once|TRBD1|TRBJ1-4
TGTGCCAGCAGCTTAGGCCTGACAGGGGGTAATGAAAAACTGTTTTTT
CASSLGLTGGNEKLFF
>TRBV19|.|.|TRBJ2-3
TGTGCCAGTAAGTCTATGAGAGGGATGACGCAGTATTTT
CASKSMRGMTQYF
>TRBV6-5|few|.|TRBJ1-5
TGTGCCAGCGCAGGGTTTCAGCCCCAGCATTTT
CASAGFQPQHF
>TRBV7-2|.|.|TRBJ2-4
TGTGCCAGCAGCTTAGTTCCGCAGGGCAGATCACAAAACATTCAGTACTTC
CASSLVPQGRSQNIQYF
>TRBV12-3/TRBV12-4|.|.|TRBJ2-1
TGTGCCAGCAGTCCGACGACACGGGGAACTCAGTTCTTC
CASSPTTRGTQFF
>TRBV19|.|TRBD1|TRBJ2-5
TGTGCCAGTAGTATTTGGACAGGGCCCAACGGGGGAGAGACCCAGTACTTC
CASSIWTGPNGGETQYF
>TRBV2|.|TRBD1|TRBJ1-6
TGTGCCAGCAGTGGGGACAGGGGCTTATCACCCCTCCACTTT
CASSGDRGLSPLHF
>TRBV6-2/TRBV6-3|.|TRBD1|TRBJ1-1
TGTGCCAGCAGTGAGGACAGGGGAGTTACTGAAGCTTTCTTT
CASSEDRGVTEAFF
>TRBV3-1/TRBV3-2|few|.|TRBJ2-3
TGTGCCAGCAGCCCGTCGGGCCCCGGTACGCAGTATTTT
CASSPSGPGTQYF
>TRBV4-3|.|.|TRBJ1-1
TGCGCCAGCAGCCAAGTAGTGAACACTGAAGCTTTCTTT
CASSQVVNTEAFF
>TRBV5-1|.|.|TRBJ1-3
TGCGCCAGCAGCTTGACCACCTCTGGAAACACCATATATTTT
CASSLTTSGNTIYF
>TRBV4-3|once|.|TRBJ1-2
TGCGCCAGCAGGTTTGGGGTTGGACGCTTCGATGGCTACACCTTC
CASRFGVGRFDGYTF
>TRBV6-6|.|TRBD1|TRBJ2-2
TGTGCCAGCAGGGGACAGGGGCGCACCGGGGAGCTGTTTTTT
CASRGQGRTGELFF
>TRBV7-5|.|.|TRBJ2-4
TGTGTCAGAAGCTCTGGGGTGACTGGGGGGTTAAGAGCCAAAAACATTCAGTACTTC
CVRSSGVTGGLRAKNIQYF
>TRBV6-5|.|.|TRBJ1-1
TGTGCCAGCAGTCCCAACACTGAAGCTTTCTTT
CASSPNTEAFF
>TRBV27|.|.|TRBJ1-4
TGTGCCAGCAGTTTATCTCGTCCTCTAATGGGTGAAAAACTGTTTTTT
CASSLSRPLMGEKLFF
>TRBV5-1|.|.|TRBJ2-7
TGCGCCAGCAGCTTGCGGGACGAGCAGTACTTC
CASSLRDEQYF
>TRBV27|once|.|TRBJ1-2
TGTGCCAGCAGAGACCCCCCAGGAGGCTACACCTTC
CASRDPPGGYTF
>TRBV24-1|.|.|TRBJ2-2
TGTGCCACCAGTGCGGCGGGATCCACCGGGGAGCTGTTTTTT
CATSAAGSTGELFF
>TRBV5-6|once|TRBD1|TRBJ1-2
TGTGCCAGCAGAAGGACAGGGGACTATGGCTACACCTTC
CASRRTGDYGYTF
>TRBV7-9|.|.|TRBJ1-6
TGTGCCAGCAGCTTAGTTCGTGGGGCTGGCTCACCCCTCCACTTT
CASSLVRGAGSPLHF
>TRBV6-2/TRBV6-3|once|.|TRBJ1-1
TGTGCCAGCAGTTACTTGAGGGCGAGCACTGAAGCTTTCTTT
CASSYLRASTEAFF
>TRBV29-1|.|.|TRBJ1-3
TGCAGCGTTGCCCGGTCAGGAAACACCATATATTTT
CSVARSGNTIYF
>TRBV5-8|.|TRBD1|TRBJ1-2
TGTGCCAGCAGCTCGGACAGGGGGCATCGTAGCTATGGCTACACCTTC
CASSSDRGHRSYGYTF
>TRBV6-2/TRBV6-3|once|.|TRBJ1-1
TGTGCCAGCAGTTACTCCTCCTACACTGAAGCTTTCTTT
CASSYSSYTEAFF
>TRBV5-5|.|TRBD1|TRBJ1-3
TGTGCCAGCAGCCAGAATCCGGGACAGGGAAGCCCTGGAAACACCATATATTTT
CASSQNPGQGSPGNTIYF
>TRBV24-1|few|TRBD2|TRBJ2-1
TGTGCCACCAGTGCCGTACTAGCGGGGGGGTTCAATGAGCAGTTCTTC
CATSAVLAGGFNEQFF
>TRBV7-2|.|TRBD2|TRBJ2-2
TGTGCCAGCAGCTCGACTAGCGGGGCCGGCGGGGAGCTGTTTTTT
CASSSTSGAGGELFF
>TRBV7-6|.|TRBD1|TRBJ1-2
TGTGCCAGCAGCCCGAGGGACAGGGATTTTTCCTATGGCTACACCTTC
CASSPRDRDFSYGYTF
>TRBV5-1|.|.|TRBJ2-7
TGCGCCAGCAGCTTGGTCGGGGGTACCTACGAGCAGTACTTC
CASSLVGGTYEQYF
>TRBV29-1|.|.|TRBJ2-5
TGCAGCGTTGCCCCACAGGGAAAAGAGACCCAGTACTTC
CSVAPQGKETQYF
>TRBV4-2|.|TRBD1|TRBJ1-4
TGTGCCAGCAGCCAAGACCTACTCACAGGGGGCGCCTGGGAAAAACTGTTTTTT
CASSQDLLTGGAWEKLFF
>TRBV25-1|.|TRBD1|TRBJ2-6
TGTGCCAGCAGTGCTCAGGGGGCGCGGACTGGGGCCAACGTCCTGACTTTC
CASSAQGARTGANVLTF
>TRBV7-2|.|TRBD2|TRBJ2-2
TGTGCCAGCAGCCGGACTAGCGGGGTCACCGGGGAGCTGTTTTTT
CASSRTSGVTGELFF
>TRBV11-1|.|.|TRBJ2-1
TGTGCCAGCAGCAAGGAGGAGACCTGGGCCTACAATGAGCAGTTCTTC
CASSKEETWAYNEQFF
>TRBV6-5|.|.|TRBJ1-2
TGTGCCAGCAGAAGGTCTCCCTGGGAGGGCTACACCTTC
CASRRSPWEGYTF
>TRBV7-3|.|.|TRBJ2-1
TGTGCCAGCAGCTTAAGTGCCTCTACTGAGCAGTTCTTC
CASSLSASTEQFF
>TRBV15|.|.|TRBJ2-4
TGTGCCACCAGCAGAGAACAATTCATAGCCAAAAACATTCAGTACTTC
CATSREQFIAKNIQYF
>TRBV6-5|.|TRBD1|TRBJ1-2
TGTGCCAGCAGTCCTACAGGGGACTATGGCTACACCTTC
CASSPTGDYGYTF
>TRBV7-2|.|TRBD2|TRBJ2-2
TGTGCCAGCAGCTTTATAGCGGGGGAGACCGGGGAGCTGTTTTTT
CASSFIAGETGELFF
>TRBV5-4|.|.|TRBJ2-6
TGTGCCAGCAGCTTGTCGGGGGTCGCTGGGGCCAACGTCCTGACTTTC
CASSLSGVAGANVLTF